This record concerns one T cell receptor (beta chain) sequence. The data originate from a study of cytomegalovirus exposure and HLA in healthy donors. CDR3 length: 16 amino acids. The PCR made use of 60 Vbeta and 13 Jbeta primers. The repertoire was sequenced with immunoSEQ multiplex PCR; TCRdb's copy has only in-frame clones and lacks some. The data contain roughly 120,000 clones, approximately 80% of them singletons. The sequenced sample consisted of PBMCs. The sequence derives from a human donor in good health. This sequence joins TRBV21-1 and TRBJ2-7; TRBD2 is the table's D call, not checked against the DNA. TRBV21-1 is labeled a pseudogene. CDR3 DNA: TGTGCCAGCAGCAAACTTACGAGACTAGTTACGGGCGAGCAGTACTTC. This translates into CASSKLTRLVTGEQYF.